These T cell receptor beta chains were read from a single sample in a study of beta chain features in type 1 diabetes. The protocol was immunoSEQ multiplex PCR, while the TCRdb copy is restricted to in-frame clones and leaves out a portion. This sample carries 130,000 to 150,000 clones, 6.5% to 8.5% of them seen once, and the ten largest clones take around 1.5%. Sequenced: central memory CD4+ T cells from blood. These receptors all come from a woman in her thirties in good health. Each CDR3 is given with its conserved first and last residue. A D gene is named only where the DNA matches it firmly. Clone size, where shown, is once, few, many, or a class for clones that have expanded.

cdr3_aa cdr3_nt v_call clone_size j_call d_call
CASRSQGTSGSYEQYF TGTGCCAGCAGGAGCCAAGGGACTAGCGGGAGCTACGAGCAGTACTTC TRBV7-2 - TRBJ2-7 TRBD2
CASSKTLAGGDEQYF TGTGCCAGCAGCAAAACCCTAGCGGGAGGGGATGAGCAGTACTTC TRBV5-6 - TRBJ2-7 TRBD2
CASSPYTSYEQYF TGTGCCAGCAGCCCTTACACATCCTACGAGCAGTACTTC TRBV7-9 few TRBJ2-7 -
CASSLSTRSEKLFF TGTGCCAGCAGCTTAAGTACGCGGAGTGAAAAACTGTTTTTT TRBV7-2 - TRBJ1-4 -
CASSQIDRDSYEQYF TGTGCCAGCAGTCAAATTGACAGGGATTCCTACGAGCAGTACTTC TRBV6-5 - TRBJ2-7 TRBD1
CASSIGRGGNTEAFF TGTGCCAGTAGTATCGGGCGGGGAGGAAACACTGAAGCTTTCTTT TRBV19 - TRBJ1-1 -
CASWEGLVPFTYEQYF TGTGCCAGTTGGGAGGGCCTTGTCCCTTTCACCTACGAGCAGTACTTC TRBV9 few TRBJ2-7 TRBD2
CATKTSRAYNEQFF TGTGCCACCAAGACTAGCCGGGCCTACAATGAGCAGTTCTTC TRBV6-6 few TRBJ2-1 TRBD2
CASSASTRQGRNIQYF TGTGCCAGCAGTGCCTCGACTAGGCAAGGGAGAAACATTCAGTACTTC TRBV25-1 few TRBJ2-4 -
CASSFTGTSGSYEQFF TGTGCCAGCAGCTTCACCGGGACTAGCGGGAGCTATGAGCAGTTCTTC TRBV7-2 few TRBJ2-1 TRBD2
CAWSVAGGQPQHF TGTGCCTGGAGTGTTGCCGGGGGTCAGCCCCAGCATTTT TRBV30 - TRBJ1-5 -
CASSNPGQANTEAFF TGTGCCAGCAGTAACCCGGGACAGGCTAACACTGAAGCTTTCTTT TRBV6-5 - TRBJ1-1 TRBD1
CASSFPQGKNEQYF TGTGCCAGCAGCTTTCCCCAGGGTAAGAACGAGCAGTACTTC TRBV5-4 few TRBJ2-7 -
CASSPRDSLLNTEAFF TGTGCCAGCTCACCCCGGGACAGCCTCTTGAACACTGAAGCTTTCTTT TRBV18 - TRBJ1-1 TRBD1
CAWTRQGFYGYTF TGTGCCTGGACTCGACAGGGTTTTTATGGCTACACCTTC TRBV30 few TRBJ1-2 TRBD1
CASSLDSYGYTF TGTGCCAGCAGTTTGGACAGCTATGGCTACACCTTC TRBV28 many TRBJ1-2 -
CASSPTGTSGYEQYF TGTGCCAGCAGCCCGACCGGGACTAGCGGCTACGAGCAGTACTTC TRBV25-1 - TRBJ2-7 TRBD2
CASSLQEKETQYF TGTGCCAGCAGCTTACAAGAGAAAGAGACCCAGTACTTC TRBV7-2 - TRBJ2-5 -
CASKLMLSSYEQYF TGTGCCAGCAAGCTAATGCTTAGCTCCTACGAGCAGTACTTC TRBV28 few TRBJ2-7 -
CASSGTAGTNEKLFF TGTGCCAGCAGCGGAACAGCGGGAACTAATGAAAAACTGTTTTTT TRBV7-8 - TRBJ1-4 -
CSVYSGLDEKLFF TGCAGCGTGTACTCGGGGTTGGATGAAAAACTGTTTTTT TRBV29-1 many TRBJ1-4 -
CATQRGLGSYEQYF TGTGCCACCCAAAGGGGGTTGGGCTCCTACGAGCAGTACTTC TRBV6-1 few TRBJ2-7 -
CSVAMTGNYGYTF TGCAGCGTGGCAATGACCGGGAACTATGGCTACACCTTC TRBV29-1 many TRBJ1-2 -
CASSQGTGGYEQYF TGTGCCAGCAGCCAAGGGACAGGGGGCTACGAGCAGTACTTC TRBV2 - TRBJ2-7 TRBD1
CASSASGESTGELFF TGCGCCAGCAGCGCTAGTGGGGAGAGTACCGGGGAGCTGTTTTTT TRBV5-1 - TRBJ2-2 -
CASSLALATEAFF TGTGCCAGCAGCTTAGCTTTAGCCACTGAAGCTTTCTTT TRBV7-2 - TRBJ1-1 -
CSVDSGGGEQYF TGCAGCGTTGACTCTGGGGGCGGTGAGCAGTACTTC TRBV29-1 many TRBJ2-7 -
CASSPDIRSYGYTF TGTGCCAGCAGCCCCGACATAAGGTCCTATGGCTACACCTTC TRBV7-2 - TRBJ1-2 -
CASSEQTGTRKNIQYF TGTGCCAGCAGTGAACAGACCGGGACACGGAAAAACATTCAGTACTTC TRBV25-1 many TRBJ2-4 -
CASSRDSRVNTEAFF TGTGCCAGCTCCCGGGACAGTAGAGTGAACACTGAAGCTTTCTTT TRBV18 few TRBJ1-1 TRBD1
CASSLARDRNQPQHF TGTGCCAGCAGCCTAGCTCGGGACAGAAATCAGCCCCAGCATTTT TRBV5-5 few TRBJ1-5 TRBD1
CASSPWGVGTTDTQYF TGTGCCAGCAGTCCATGGGGGGTTGGGACCACAGATACGCAGTATTTT TRBV27 - TRBJ2-3 -
CASSEWAGRGGETQYF TGTGCCAGCAGTGAATGGGCAGGGCGAGGAGGGGAGACCCAGTACTTC TRBV25-1 - TRBJ2-5 -
CAIGTALNTEAFF TGTGCCATTGGGACAGCCTTGAACACTGAAGCTTTCTTT TRBV6-5 - TRBJ1-1 TRBD1
CASSTHGTGTREQYF TGTGCCAGCAGCACGCACGGGACAGGGACTCGGGAGCAGTACTTC TRBV7-2 - TRBJ2-7 TRBD1
CAWSGSGGYTGELFF TGTGCCTGGAGTGGGTCAGGGGGATACACCGGGGAGCTGTTTTTT TRBV30 - TRBJ2-2 TRBD1
CSVRAAGVWETQYF TGCAGCGTTCGGGCAGCCGGGGTGTGGGAGACCCAGTACTTC TRBV29-1 - TRBJ2-5 -
CASSRGAGGLYEQYF TGCGCCAGCAGCCGGGGAGCGGGAGGATTGTACGAGCAGTACTTC TRBV5-1 few TRBJ2-7 TRBD2
CATSRINRVSGQPQHF TGTGCCACCAGCAGAATTAACAGGGTATCAGGACAGCCCCAGCATTTT TRBV15 - TRBJ1-5 -
CASSRETGTDRGELFF TGTGCCAGCAGCCGCGAAACCGGGACAGACCGCGGGGAACTGTTTTTT TRBV7-2 few TRBJ1-4 TRBD1
CASSRGSGEKLFF TGTGCCAGCAGCAGGGGTTCAGGTGAAAAACTGTTTTTT TRBV7-9 - TRBJ1-4 -
CASGSPETGATGELFF TGTGCCAGCGGATCCCCCGAGACAGGAGCTACCGGGGAGCTGTTTTTT TRBV28 - TRBJ2-2 -
CASTPRISDEQFF TGTGCCAGCACCCCTCGGATAAGCGATGAGCAGTTCTTC TRBV2 many TRBJ2-1 -
CASSLGRSTSTDTQYF TGTGCCAGCAGCTTAGGGCGGAGCACTAGCACAGATACGCAGTATTTT TRBV7-9 - TRBJ2-3 -
CASSSGYGETQYF TGTGCCAGCAGCTCAGGGTACGGAGAGACCCAGTACTTC TRBV7-3 few TRBJ2-5 -
CASSPPEDRGYEQYF TGTGCCAGCAGCCCTCCTGAGGACAGAGGCTACGAGCAGTACTTC TRBV9 few TRBJ2-7 -
CASSLVGAGGSRETQYF TGTGCCAGCAGCTTAGTAGGAGCGGGAGGATCGAGAGAGACCCAGTACTTC TRBV7-2 few TRBJ2-5 TRBD2
CASSAQSGAYEQYF TGTGCCAGCAGCGCCCAGTCGGGGGCCTACGAGCAGTACTTC TRBV7-9 - TRBJ2-7 -
CASSAGWWNEQFF TGTGCCAGCAGCGCGGGGTGGTGGAATGAGCAGTTCTTC TRBV7-2 few TRBJ2-1 -
CAWSLTGGNTIYF TGTGCCTGGAGTTTGACAGGGGGAAACACCATATATTTT TRBV30 few TRBJ1-3 TRBD1
CASSYSTSMDEQFF TGTGCCAGCAGTTACTCTACTAGCATGGATGAGCAGTTCTTC TRBV6-5 - TRBJ2-1 -
CASSFLAGVETGELFF TGTGCCAGCAGCTTCCTAGCGGGAGTCGAAACCGGGGAGCTGTTTTTT TRBV7-9 - TRBJ2-2 TRBD2
CASTLEWSTGELFF TGTGCCAGCACCCTAGAGTGGAGCACCGGGGAGCTGTTTTTT TRBV28 many TRBJ2-2 -
CASRGTSGPKDTQYF TGCGCCAGCAGGGGGACTAGCGGGCCGAAGGATACGCAGTATTTT TRBV4-3 - TRBJ2-3 TRBD2
CASSLWTGGAEETQYF TGTGCCAGCAGCCTTTGGACAGGGGGGGCCGAAGAGACCCAGTACTTC TRBV28 few TRBJ2-5 TRBD1
CASSQTSGTQETQYF TGTGCCAGCTCACAGACTAGCGGGACGCAAGAGACCCAGTACTTC TRBV18 - TRBJ2-5 TRBD2
CASSYSGQVTDTQYF TGTGCCAGCAGTTACTCGGGACAGGTAACAGATACGCAGTATTTT TRBV6-5 - TRBJ2-3 TRBD1
CASSLGGRALRDTQYF TGTGCCAGCAGCTTAGGCGGGAGGGCCCTTCGAGATACGCAGTATTTT TRBV5-4 few TRBJ2-3 TRBD2
CASSLARDSKSYNEQFF TGTGCCAGCAGCTTAGCCCGGGACTCCAAATCCTACAATGAGCAGTTCTTC TRBV7-2 - TRBJ2-1 -